One sample yielded the 19 T cell receptor beta chains listed below, sequenced in a study of tumor-infiltrating lymphocytes in primary liver carcinoma (dated by TCRdb to the late 2010s). The instrument given in TCRdb is Illumina HiSeq 2500. TCRbeta-specific cDNA was reverse-transcribed from about 0.45 ug total RNA using a constant-region primer and ProtoScript II reverse transcriptase. Construction of the TCRbeta libraries relied on three nested rounds of multiplex PCR, following a slightly modified ARM-PCR procedure. Multiplex TRBV1-TRBV30 forward primers and a Cbeta reverse primer were used in the first two PCR rounds, each of which was run for roughly 10 cycles. The public reads were quality trimmed at Q25 with fastp and then assembled into clones with MiXCR by TCRdb, keeping productive beta chains. A single entry per CDR3 protein holds the most common genes and DNA from its merged rows. The sample has approximately 110,000 distinct CDR3 sequences on record, 64% of them singletons. The ten most abundant clones make up 8.4% of the sample.

Without any cell sorting, total RNA and DNA were co-extracted from about 21-30 mg of bulk tissue using the AllPrep DNA/RNA mini kit. Specimen: liver tumor tissue from sampling region 3. The cell subset or site label, read with the paper, signifies: tumor region T3, left-lateral pole. All receptors derive from a woman aged 60-75 years with primary liver carcinoma and hepatitis B virus infection.

With regard to this clonotype: A much larger clone differs by one base, so this may be a read error. The J gene is TRBJ2-7, the V gene TRBV5-4; TRBD2 is a possible D gene (5 bases). The CDR3 spans 15 residues. In germline, CDR1 is SGHNT, CDR2 YYREEE (reference sequence). The CDR3 loop reads CTSSFGGSSSYEQYF. CDR3 bases: TGTACCAGCAGCTTCGGAGGCTCTAGCTCCTACGAGCAGTACTTC.

The chain joins TRBV7-3 to TRBJ2-1, with 10 nucleotides matching TRBD2. Trimming at V came to 6 bases and at J to 6 bases, leaving 11 bases not matched to a gene. The CDR3 runs 16 residues. Germline assignment: CDR1 SGHTA and CDR2 FQGTGA. The chain's CDR3 is CASSRAGTSVSNEQFF. In DNA form, the CDR3 reads TGTGCCAGCAGTCGAGCCGGGACTAGCGTGAGCAATGAGCAGTTCTTC.

This clonotype was counted many times. This rearrangement joins TRBV6-5 to TRBJ2-1, with 7 bases that match TRBD2. Per germline, CDR1 MNHEY and CDR2 SVGAGI. The CDR3 loop spans 16 amino acids. The J segment lost 9 bases and the V segment lost 5 bases, leaving 16 bases of the junction unmatched. CDR3 coding DNA: TGTGCCAGCAGTAAGAGGACCGTGAGCGGGACGGGTGAGCAGTTCTTC. Translated: CASSKRTVSGTGEQFF.

This clonotype was picked up a small number of times. This sequence joins TRBV9 and TRBJ1-4; 7 bases fit TRBD1. Germline V gene sequence: CDR1 SGDLS, CDR2 YYNGEE. Trimming at V came to 3 bases and at J to 7 bases, leaving 9 bases not matched to a gene. The length of the CDR3 is 15 residues. The CDR3 here is CASSEIGQVGEKLFF. As DNA, the CDR3 is TGTGCCAGCAGCGAAATAGGACAGGTTGGTGAAAAACTGTTTTTT.

In regard to this clonotype: An end of the junction does not agree with germline; a read error may underlie this. V usage is TRBV12-3 or TRBV12-4 and J usage is TRBJ2-7; the D gene is possibly TRBD1 (5 bases). This CDR3 spans 15 amino acids. CDR3 nucleotides: TGTGCCAGCAGTTTCGATCTGGACACGACCTACGAGCAGTATTTC. Its translation is CASSFDLDTTYEQYF.

Of note for this clonotype: Since a much larger clone is just one base distant, this may be a read error. This chain joins TRBV7-9 and TRBJ2-5; the D call may be TRBD1 or TRBD2 (5 bases each). This CDR3 has 17 amino acids. CDR1 is SEHNR and CDR2 is FQNEAQ in the germline V gene (reference sequence). The DNA for the CDR3 is TGTACCAGCAGCTCACATATAGGGCCCGGGACCCAAGAGACCCAGTACTTC. This translates into CTSSSHIGPGTQETQYF. Full variable domain (rest looked up from reference TRBV7-9 and TRBJ2-5): DTGVSQNPRHKITKRGQNVTFRCDPISEHNRLYWYRQTLGQGPEFLTYFQNEAQLEKSRLLSDRFSAERPKGSFSTLEIQRTEQGDSAMYLCTSSSHIGPGTQETQYFGPGTRLLVL.

A note on this clonotype: Given a much more abundant clone one base away, this may be a read error. V usage is TRBV5-6 and J usage is TRBJ2-7; tentatively, D is TRBD2 (5 bases). The germline V gene has CDR1 SGHDT and CDR2 YYEEEE. V lost 4 bases and J lost 0, with 14 bases in between. The CDR3 totals 15 residues. The CDR3 region is CASSLLVGASYEQYF. CDR3 coding DNA: TGTGCCAGCAGCCTACTAGTGGGAGCCTCCTACGAGCAGTACTTC.

This clonotype was seen ten or more times. The V gene is TRBV4-2, the J gene TRBJ2-5, with a weak D call TRBD2 (6 bases). The V and J ends lost 1 base and 4 bases respectively, with 10 bases between them. The CDR3 extends over 14 amino acids. From germline, CDR1 is LGHNA and CDR2 YNFKEQ. In DNA, the CDR3 is TGTGCCAGCAGCCAAGCGGGAGTAGCAGAGACCCAGTACTTC. As protein: CASSQAGVAETQYF.

The CDR3 DNA follows: TGTGCCAGCAGTCCCCCCTACGCGGGAGGGGTGAATGAGCAGTTCTTC. Translating it yields CASSPPYAGGVNEQFF. This sequence joins TRBV27 and TRBJ2-1, with TRBD2 identical over 9 bases. J lost 7 bases, V lost 5 bases, and 12 bases had no gene match. Germline values: CDR1 MNHEY, CDR2 SMNVEV (reference sequence). The CDR3 sequence is 16 residues long.

The chain recombines TRBV6-5 with TRBJ2-1; TRBD2 matches at 8 bases. CDR3 length: 17 residues. The germline V gene has CDR1 MNHEY and CDR2 SVGAGI. V trimming: 4 bases; J trimming: 0 bases; junction bases outside the gene matches: 8. The CDR3 nucleotides read TGTGCCAGCAGTTGCACGGCGGGAGGTACCTCCTACAATGAGCAGTTCTTC. Translated, it gives CASSCTAGGTSYNEQFF.

As concerns this clonotype: Its ends do not fully match the called genes, so a read error is possible. The CDR3 coding sequence is TGTGCCAGCAAGAACCCGGGTCAGATTACCTACAATGAGCAGTCCTTC. Protein sequence: CASKNPGQITYNEQSF. The V gene is TRBV6-1, the J gene TRBJ2-1; D unresolved. Germline CDR1 and CDR2: MNHNS and SASEGT. The CDR3 totals 16 residues.

On this clonotype itself: One end of the junction fails to match germline, which may point to a read error. J is TRBJ2-7 and V is TRBV11-3, with D possibly TRBD2 on 5 matching bases. The CDR3 covers 15 residues. CDR1 and CDR2 from the germline V gene are SGHNT and YENEEA. DNA of the CDR3: TGTGCCAACAGCCCCGGGTCAGGAGGCAACTACGAGCAGTACTTC. Its translation is CANSPGSGGNYEQYF.

Turning to this clonotype: The junction and the germline gene differ at one end; a read error may be behind it. V gene TRBV4-2 combines with J gene TRBJ1-3; tentatively, D is TRBD1 (5 bases). The CDR3 contains 16 residues. Germline V gene data show CDR1 as LGHNA and CDR2 as YNFKEQ. The CDR3 bases are TGTGCCATCAGCCAAGAAGGGGATACCTCCGGAAACACCATATATTTT. This translates into CAISQEGDTSGNTIYF.

This clonotype occurred many times. The chain uses TRBV29-1 and TRBJ2-5, with 11 bases that match TRBD2. V trimming: 3 bases; J trimming: 7 bases; junction bases outside the gene matches: 10. There are 15 residues in the CDR3. Germline V gives CDR1 SQVTM, CDR2 ANQGSEA. In DNA form, the CDR3 reads TGCAGCGTTGAGCTGTCTAGCGGGAGGACCGGGACCCAGTACTTC. Translation gives CSVELSSGRTGTQYF.

This clonotype was counted a few times. At one end the junction does not follow the germline gene, possibly because of a read error. This chain links TRBV6-2 or TRBV6-3 with TRBJ1-5; perhaps TRBD1 as D (5 bases). The CDR3 covers 12 residues. Per germline, CDR1 MNHEY and CDR2 SVGEGT. Written as DNA, the CDR3 is TGTGCCAGCACCATAGAAGGGGAGCCCCGGCATTTT. Translated, it gives CASTIEGEPRHF.

Remarks on this clonotype: The junction does not match germline at one end; this may be a read error. The chain couples TRBV11-1 to TRBJ2-5, with D possibly being TRBD1 or TRBD2 (5 bases each). The CDR3 runs 13 residues. The germline CDR1 and CDR2 sequences are SGHAT and FQDESV (reference sequence). This chain's CDR3 is CTSSLAIQGTQYF. As DNA, the CDR3 is TGTACCAGCAGCTTAGCTATCCAAGGGACCCAATACTTC.

In this sample, this clonotype turned up a few times. V is TRBV7-9 and J is TRBJ2-2; the D is unclear. V lost 1 base and J lost 0, with 15 bases in between. The CDR3 loop spans 18 amino acids. Germline CDR1 is SEHNR and CDR2 is FQNEAQ (reference sequence). The CDR3 sequence is CASSLGVEAAANTGELFF. In DNA form, the CDR3 reads TGTGCCAGCAGCTTAGGGGTCGAGGCGGCGGCGAACACCGGGGAGCTGTTTTTT.

This clonotype appeared a few times. This chain connects TRBV7-9 to TRBJ2-3, with 9 bases fitting TRBD2. With V trimmed by 8 bases and J by 1 base, 7 bases remained unmatched. The CDR3 contains 15 residues. Germline V gives CDR1 SEHNR, CDR2 FQNEAQ (reference sequence). CDR3 protein: CASVPRTSGTDTQYF. CDR3 DNA: TGTGCCAGCGTGCCGAGGACTAGCGGCACAGATACGCAGTATTTT. Full variable domain (rest looked up from reference TRBV7-9 and TRBJ2-3): DTGVSQNPRHKITKRGQNVTFRCDPISEHNRLYWYRQTLGQGPEFLTYFQNEAQLEKSRLLSDRFSAERPKGSFSTLEIQRTEQGDSAMYLCASVPRTSGTDTQYFGPGTRLTVL.

The J gene is TRBJ2-7, the V gene TRBV29-1; D ambiguous. The length of the CDR3 is 13 residues. Per germline, CDR1 SQVTM and CDR2 ANQGSEA. Here the CDR3 reads CSAVFRAGYEQYF. The DNA of the CDR3 is TGCAGTGCTGTATTCCGGGCTGGCTACGAGCAGTACTTC.